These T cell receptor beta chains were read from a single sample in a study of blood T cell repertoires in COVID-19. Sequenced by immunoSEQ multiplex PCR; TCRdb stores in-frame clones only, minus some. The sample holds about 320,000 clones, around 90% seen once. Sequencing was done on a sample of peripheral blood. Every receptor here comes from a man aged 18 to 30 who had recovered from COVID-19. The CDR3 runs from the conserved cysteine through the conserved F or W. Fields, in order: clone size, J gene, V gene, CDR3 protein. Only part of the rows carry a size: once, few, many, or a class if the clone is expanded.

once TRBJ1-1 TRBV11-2 CASSRDKNTEAFF
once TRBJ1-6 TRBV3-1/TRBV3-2 CASSQEVGQGLNSPLHF
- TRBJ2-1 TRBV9 CASSVEGASYNEQFF
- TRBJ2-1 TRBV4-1 CASSTGVGAGTVYNEQFF
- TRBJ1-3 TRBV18 CASSPGAEEGNTIYF
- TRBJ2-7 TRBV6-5 CASSRSVNEQYF
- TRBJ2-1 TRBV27 CASSLSKALVYNEQFF
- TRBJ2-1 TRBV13 CASSLGRGNAYNEQFF
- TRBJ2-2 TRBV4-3 CASSQDVTGGHGELFF
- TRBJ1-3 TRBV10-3 CAIGQSLELAFSGNTIYF
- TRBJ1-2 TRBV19 CASTGDSANYGYTF
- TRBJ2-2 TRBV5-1 CASSLLAGTSAPGELFF
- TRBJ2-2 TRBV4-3 CASSQAIHRGSGELFF
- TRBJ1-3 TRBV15 CATSRDTRAGNTIYF
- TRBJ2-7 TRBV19 CASSPSISQGSYEQYF
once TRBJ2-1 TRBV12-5 CASGFGRTSGGWNGHNEQFF
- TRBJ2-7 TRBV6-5 CAGQAGAGREQYF
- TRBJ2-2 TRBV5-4 CASSRPGQGALTGELFF
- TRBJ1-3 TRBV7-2 CASAKAQDTIYF
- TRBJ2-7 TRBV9 CASNLGLNYEQYF
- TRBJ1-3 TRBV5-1 CASSLVGAGAGNTIYF
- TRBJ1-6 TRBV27 CASSFENSPLHF
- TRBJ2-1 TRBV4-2 CASSFTRILRAGGDYNEQFF
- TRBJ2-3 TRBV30 CAWSVGPGGADTQYF
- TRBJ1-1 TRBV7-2 CASGPPDRGNTEAFF
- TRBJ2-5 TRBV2 CASSIAGETQYF
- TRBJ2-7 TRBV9 CASSGGTGYEQYF
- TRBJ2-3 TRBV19 CASSPTVADTQYF
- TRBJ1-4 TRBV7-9 CASSLPRGLAGEKLFF
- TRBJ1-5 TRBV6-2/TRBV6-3 CASSYSGQNNQPQHF
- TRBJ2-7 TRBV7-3 CASSLQGSEQYF
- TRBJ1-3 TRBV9 CASSVGGYLSSGNTIYF
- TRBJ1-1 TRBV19 CASSSGTGTMNTEAFF
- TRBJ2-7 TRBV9 CASSTRQAWDEQYF
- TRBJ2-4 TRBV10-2 CASSDGGLSTKNIQYF
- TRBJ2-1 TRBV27 CASSSQGSGENNEQFF
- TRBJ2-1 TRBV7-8 CASSLALPGRLGNEQFF
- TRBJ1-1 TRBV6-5 CASRTPGFGNTEAFF
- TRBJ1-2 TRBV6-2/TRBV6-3 CASSYSGVFNYGYTF
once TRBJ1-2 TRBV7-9 CASSLGPYGYTF
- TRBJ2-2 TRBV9 CASSGLDPRELFF
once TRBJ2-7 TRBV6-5 CASSPGFPHEQYF
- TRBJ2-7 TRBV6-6 CAIGSYEQYF
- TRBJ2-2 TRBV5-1 CASSLGSTGELFF
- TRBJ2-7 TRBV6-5 CASTARVGYEQYF